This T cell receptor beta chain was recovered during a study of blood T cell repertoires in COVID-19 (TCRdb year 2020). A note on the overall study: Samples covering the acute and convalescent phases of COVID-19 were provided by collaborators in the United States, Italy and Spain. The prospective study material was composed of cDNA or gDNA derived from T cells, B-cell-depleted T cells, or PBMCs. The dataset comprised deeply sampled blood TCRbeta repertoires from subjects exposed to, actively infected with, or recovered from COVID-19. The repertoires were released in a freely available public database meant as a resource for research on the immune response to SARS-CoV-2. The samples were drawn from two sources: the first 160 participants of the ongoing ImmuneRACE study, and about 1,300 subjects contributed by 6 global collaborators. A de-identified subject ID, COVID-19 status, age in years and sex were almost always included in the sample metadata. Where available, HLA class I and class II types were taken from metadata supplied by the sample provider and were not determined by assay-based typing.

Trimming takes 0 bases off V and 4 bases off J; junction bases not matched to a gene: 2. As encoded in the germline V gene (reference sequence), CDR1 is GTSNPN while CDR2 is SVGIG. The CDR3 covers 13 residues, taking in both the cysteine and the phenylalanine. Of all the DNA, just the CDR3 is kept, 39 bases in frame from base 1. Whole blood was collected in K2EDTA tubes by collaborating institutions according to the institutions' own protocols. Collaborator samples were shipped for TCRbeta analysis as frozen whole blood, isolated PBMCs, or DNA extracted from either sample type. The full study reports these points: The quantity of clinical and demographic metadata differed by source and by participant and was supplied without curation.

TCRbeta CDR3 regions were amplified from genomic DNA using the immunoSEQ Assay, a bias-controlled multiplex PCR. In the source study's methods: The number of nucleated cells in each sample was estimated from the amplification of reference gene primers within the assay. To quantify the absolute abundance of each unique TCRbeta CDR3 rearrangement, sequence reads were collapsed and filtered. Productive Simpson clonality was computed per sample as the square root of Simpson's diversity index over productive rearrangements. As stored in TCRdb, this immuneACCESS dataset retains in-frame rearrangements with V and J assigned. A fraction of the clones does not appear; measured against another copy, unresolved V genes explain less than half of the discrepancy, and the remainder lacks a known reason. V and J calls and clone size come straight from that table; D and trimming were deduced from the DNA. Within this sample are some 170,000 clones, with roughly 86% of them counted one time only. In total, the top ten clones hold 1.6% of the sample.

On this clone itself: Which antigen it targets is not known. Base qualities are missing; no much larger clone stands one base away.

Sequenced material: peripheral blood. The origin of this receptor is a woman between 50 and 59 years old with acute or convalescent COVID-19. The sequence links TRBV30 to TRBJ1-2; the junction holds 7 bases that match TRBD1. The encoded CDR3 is CAWSVDRFYGYTF. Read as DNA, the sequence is TGTGCCTGGAGTGTGGACAGGTTCTATGGCTACACCTTC.